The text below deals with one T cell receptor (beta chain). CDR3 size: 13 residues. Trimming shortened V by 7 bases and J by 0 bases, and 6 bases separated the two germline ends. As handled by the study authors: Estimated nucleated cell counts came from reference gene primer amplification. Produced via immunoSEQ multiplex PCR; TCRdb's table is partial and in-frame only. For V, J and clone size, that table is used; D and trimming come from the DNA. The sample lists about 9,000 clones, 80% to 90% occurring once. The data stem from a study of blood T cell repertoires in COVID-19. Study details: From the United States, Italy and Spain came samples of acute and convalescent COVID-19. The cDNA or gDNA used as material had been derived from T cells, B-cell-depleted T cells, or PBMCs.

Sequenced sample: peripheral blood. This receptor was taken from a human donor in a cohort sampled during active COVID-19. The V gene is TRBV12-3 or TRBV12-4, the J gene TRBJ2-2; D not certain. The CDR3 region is CASIQTNTGELFF. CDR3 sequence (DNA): TGTGCCAGCATACAGACGAACACCGGGGAGCTGTTTTTT.